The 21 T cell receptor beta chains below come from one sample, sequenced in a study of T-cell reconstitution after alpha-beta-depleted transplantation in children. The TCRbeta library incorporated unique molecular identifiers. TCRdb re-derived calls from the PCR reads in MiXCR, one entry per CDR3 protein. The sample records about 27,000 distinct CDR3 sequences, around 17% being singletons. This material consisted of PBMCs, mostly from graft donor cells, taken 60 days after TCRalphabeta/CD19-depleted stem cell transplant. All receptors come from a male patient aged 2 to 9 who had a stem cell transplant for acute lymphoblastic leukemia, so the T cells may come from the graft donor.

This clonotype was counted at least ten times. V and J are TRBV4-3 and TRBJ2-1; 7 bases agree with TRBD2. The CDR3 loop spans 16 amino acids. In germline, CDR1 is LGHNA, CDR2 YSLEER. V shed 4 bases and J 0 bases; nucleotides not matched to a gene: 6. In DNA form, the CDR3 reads TGCGCCAGCAGCCGAGGTGGCGGGAGCTCCTACAATGAGCAGTTCTTC. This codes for CASSRGGGSSYNEQFF.

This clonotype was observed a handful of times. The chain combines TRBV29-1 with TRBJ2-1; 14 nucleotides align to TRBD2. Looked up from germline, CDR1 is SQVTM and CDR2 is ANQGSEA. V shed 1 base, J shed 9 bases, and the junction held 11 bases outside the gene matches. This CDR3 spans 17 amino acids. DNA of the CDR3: TGCAGCGTTGAAGGTCCTCGACTAGCGGGAGGGCCGGGTGAGCAGTTCTTC. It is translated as CSVEGPRLAGGPGEQFF.

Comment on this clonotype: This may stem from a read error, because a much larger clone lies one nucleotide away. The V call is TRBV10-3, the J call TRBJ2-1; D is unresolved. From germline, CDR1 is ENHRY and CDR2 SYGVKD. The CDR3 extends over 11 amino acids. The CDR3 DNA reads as TGTGCCATCAGTGAGCAAAATGAGCGGTTCTTC. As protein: CAISEQNERFF.

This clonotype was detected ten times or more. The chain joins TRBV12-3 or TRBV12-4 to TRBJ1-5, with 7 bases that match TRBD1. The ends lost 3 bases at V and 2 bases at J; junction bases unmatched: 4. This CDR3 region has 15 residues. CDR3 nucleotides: TGTGCCAGCAGTTTGCCTGGACAGGGCAATCAGCCCCAGCATTTT. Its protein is CASSLPGQGNQPQHF.

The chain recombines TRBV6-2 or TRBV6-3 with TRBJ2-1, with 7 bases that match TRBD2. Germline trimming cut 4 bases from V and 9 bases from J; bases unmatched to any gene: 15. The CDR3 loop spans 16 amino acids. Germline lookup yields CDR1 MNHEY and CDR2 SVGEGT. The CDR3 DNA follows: TGTGCCAGCAGTTCCAGGCTAGCGGACCTCGGAGGTGAGCAGTTCTTC. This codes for CASSSRLADLGGEQFF.

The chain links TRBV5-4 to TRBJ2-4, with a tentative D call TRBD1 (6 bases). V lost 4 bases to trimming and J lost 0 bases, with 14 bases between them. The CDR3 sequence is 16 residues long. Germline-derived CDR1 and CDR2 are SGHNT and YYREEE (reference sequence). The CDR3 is CASSLETGLAKNIQYF. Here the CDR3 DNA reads TGTGCCAGCAGCCTGGAGACAGGCCTAGCCAAAAACATTCAGTACTTC.

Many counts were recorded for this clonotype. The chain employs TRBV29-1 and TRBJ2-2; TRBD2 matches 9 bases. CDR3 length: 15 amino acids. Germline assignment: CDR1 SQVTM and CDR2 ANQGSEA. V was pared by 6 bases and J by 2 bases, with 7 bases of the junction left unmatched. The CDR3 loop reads CSVDRSGGNTGELFF. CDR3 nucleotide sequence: TGCAGCGTAGACCGTAGCGGGGGTAACACCGGGGAGCTGTTTTTT.

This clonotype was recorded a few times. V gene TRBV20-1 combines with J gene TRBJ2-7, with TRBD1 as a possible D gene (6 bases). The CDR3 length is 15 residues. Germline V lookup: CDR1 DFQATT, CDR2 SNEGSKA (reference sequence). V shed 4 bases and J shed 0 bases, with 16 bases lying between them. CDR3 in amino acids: CSATAGTRSSYEQYF. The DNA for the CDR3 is TGCAGTGCTACAGCCGGGACAAGGAGCTCCTACGAGCAGTACTTC.

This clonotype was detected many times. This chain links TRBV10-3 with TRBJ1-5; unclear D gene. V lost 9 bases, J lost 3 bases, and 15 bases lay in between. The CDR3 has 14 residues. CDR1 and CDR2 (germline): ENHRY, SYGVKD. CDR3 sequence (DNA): TGTGCCATTTCCGCTGGGGAAACCAATCAGCCCCAGCATTTT. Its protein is CAISAGETNQPQHF.

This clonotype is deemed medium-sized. The CDR3 DNA sequence: TGTGCCAGCAGGGTACAGGGCATTGGGGCCAACGTCCTGACTTTC. It specifies CASRVQGIGANVLTF. The chain couples TRBV2 to TRBJ2-6, with D possibly TRBD1 on 6 matching bases. The CDR3 extends over 15 amino acids. The V end lost 6 bases, the J end lost 3 bases, and 12 bases lay between the germline ends. From germline, CDR1 is SNHLY and CDR2 FYNNEI.

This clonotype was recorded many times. The chain's CDR3 is CASSLVVLLRGQGAAGYTF. CDR3 nucleotide sequence: TGTGCCAGCAGCTTAGTTGTGCTATTGCGGGGACAGGGGGCAGCCGGCTACACCTTC. J is TRBJ1-2 and V is TRBV11-1; TRBD1 matches 12 bases. Germline lookup yields CDR1 SGHAT and CDR2 FQDESV (reference sequence). With 1 base clipped from V and 8 bases from J, the junction kept 17 bases outside the gene matches. This CDR3 has 19 amino acids.

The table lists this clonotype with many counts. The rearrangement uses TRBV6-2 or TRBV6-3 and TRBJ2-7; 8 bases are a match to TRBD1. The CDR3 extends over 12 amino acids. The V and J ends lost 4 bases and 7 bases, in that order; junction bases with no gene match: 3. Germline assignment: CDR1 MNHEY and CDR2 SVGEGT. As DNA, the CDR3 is TGTGCCAGCAGTTGGACAGGGAGGGAGCAGTACTTC. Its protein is CASSWTGREQYF.

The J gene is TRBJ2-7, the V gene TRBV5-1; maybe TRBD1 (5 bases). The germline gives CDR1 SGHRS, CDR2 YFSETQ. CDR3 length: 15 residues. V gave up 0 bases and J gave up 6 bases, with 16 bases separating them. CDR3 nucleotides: TGCGCCAGCAGCTTGGGGGCAGGGTCAGTCGCCGAGCAGTACTTC. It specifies CASSLGAGSVAEQYF.

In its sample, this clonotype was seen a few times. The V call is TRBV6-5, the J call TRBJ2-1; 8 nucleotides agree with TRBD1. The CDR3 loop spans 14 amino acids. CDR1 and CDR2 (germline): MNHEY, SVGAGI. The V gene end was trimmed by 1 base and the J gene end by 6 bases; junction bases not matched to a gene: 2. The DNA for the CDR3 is TGTGCCAGCAGTTACTTAACAGGGGGCAATGAGCAGTTCTTC. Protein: CASSYLTGGNEQFF.

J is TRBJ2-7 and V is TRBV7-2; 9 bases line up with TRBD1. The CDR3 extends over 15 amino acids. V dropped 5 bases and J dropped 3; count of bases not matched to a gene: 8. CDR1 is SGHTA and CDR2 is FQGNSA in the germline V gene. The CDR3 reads CASSRTGERGYEQYF. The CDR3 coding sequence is TGTGCCAGCAGCCGGACAGGGGAGCGAGGCTACGAGCAGTACTTC.

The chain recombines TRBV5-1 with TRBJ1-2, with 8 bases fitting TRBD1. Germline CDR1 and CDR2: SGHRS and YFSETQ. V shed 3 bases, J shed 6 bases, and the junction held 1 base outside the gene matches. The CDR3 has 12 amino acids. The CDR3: CASSSTGDGYTF. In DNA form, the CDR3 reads TGCGCCAGCAGCTCGACAGGGGATGGCTACACCTTC.

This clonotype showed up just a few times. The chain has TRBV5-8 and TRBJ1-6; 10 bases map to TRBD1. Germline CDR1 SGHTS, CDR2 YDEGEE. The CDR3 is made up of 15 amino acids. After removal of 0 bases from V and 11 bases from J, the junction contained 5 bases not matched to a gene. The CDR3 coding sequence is TGTGCCAGCAGCTTGGCAGGGACAGGGGTGGCACCCCTCCACTTT. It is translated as CASSLAGTGVAPLHF.

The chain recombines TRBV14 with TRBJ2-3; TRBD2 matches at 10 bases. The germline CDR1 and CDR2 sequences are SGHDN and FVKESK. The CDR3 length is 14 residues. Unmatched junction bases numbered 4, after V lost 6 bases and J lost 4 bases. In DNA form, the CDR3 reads TGTGCCAGCAGACTAGCGGGATTCGCAGATACGCAGTATTTT. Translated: CASRLAGFADTQYF.

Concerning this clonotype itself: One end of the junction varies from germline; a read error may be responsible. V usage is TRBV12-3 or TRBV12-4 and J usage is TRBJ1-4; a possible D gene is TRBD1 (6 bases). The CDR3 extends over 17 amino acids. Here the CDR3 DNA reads TGTACCAGCAGTCTCACTCCTACAGGGAAAACTAATGAAAAACTGTTTTTT. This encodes CTSSLTPTGKTNEKLFF.

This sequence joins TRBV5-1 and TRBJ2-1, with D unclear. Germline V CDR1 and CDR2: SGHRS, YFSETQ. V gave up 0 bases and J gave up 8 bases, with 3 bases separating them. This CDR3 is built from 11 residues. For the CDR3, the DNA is TGCGCCAGCAGCTTGGTGGATGAGCAGTTCTTC. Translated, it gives CASSLVDEQFF.

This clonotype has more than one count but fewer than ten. The CDR3 loop reads CASSYLGQGDEKLFF. CDR3 bases: TGTGCCAGCAGTTACCTGGGACAGGGGGATGAAAAACTGTTTTTT. This chain links TRBV6-5 with TRBJ1-4; 11 bases line up with TRBD1. Germline lookup yields CDR1 MNHEY and CDR2 SVGAGI. The CDR3 covers 15 residues. The V segment lost 2 bases and the J segment 6 bases; nucleotides outside the gene matches: 2.